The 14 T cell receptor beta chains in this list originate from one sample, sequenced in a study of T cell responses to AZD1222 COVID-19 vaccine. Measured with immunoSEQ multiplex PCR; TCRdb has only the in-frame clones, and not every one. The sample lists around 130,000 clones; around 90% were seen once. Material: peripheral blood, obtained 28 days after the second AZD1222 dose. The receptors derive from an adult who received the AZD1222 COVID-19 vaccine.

The CDR3 DNA follows: TGTGCCAGCACCCCCAGGAAGGGGCCAAACTACGAGCAGTACTTC. This encodes CASTPRKGPNYEQYF. The rearrangement joins TRBV6-5 to TRBJ2-7, with D maybe TRBD1 (5 bases). The V end was cut by 7 bases, the J end by 3 bases, with 19 bases between. The CDR3 sequence is 15 residues long. Germline-derived CDR1 and CDR2 are MNHEY and SVGAGI.

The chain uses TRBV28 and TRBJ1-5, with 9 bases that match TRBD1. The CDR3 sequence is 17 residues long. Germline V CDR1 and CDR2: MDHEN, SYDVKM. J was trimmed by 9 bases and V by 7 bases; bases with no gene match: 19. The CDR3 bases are TGTGCCAGCAACCATGGGACAGGGAAGGTAAAAGGTCGGCCCCAGCATTTT. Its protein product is CASNHGTGKVKGRPQHF.

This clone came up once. The chain's CDR3 is CASRRGGTGDEQYF. In nucleotides, the CDR3 is TGTGCCAGCAGACGTGGGGGGACAGGGGACGAGCAGTACTTC. The chain employs TRBV28 and TRBJ2-7; 10 bases fit TRBD1. The CDR3 has 14 residues. The trim removed 6 bases at V and 5 bases at J, leaving 7 bases unmatched. Germline V gene data show CDR1 as MDHEN and CDR2 as SYDVKM.

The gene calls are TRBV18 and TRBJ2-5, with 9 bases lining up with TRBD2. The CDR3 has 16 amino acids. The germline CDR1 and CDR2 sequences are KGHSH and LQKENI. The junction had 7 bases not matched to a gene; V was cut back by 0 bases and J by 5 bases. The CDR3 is CASSPPGTSIGETQYF. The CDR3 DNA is TGTGCCAGCTCACCACCGGGGACTAGCATTGGGGAGACCCAGTACTTC.

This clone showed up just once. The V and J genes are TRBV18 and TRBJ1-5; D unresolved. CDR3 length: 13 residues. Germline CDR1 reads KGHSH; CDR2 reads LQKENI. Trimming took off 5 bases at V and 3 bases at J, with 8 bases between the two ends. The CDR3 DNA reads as TGTGCCAGCTCATTACTAGACAATCAGCCCCAGCATTTT. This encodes CASSLLDNQPQHF.

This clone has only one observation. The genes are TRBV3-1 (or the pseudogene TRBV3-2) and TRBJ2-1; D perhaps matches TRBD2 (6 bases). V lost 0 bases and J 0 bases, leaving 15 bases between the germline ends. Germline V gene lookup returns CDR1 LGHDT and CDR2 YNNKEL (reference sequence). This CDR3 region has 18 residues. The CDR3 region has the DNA TGTGCCAGCAGCCAAGAACGGGGGAAATTCAGCTCCTACAATGAGCAGTTCTTC. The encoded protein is CASSQERGKFSSYNEQFF.

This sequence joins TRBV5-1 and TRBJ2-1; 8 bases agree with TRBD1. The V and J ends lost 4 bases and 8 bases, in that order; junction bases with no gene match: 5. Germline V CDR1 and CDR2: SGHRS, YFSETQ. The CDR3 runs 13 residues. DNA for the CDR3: TGCGCCAGCAGCCCGGACAGGGTGGATGAGCAGTTCTTC. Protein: CASSPDRVDEQFF.

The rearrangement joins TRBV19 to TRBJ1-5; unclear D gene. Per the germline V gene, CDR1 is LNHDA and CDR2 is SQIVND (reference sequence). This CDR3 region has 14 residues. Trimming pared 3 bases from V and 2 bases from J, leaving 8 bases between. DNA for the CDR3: TGTGCCAGTAGTATGAGTGGGGGCAATCAGCCCCAGCATTTT. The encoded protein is CASSMSGGNQPQHF.

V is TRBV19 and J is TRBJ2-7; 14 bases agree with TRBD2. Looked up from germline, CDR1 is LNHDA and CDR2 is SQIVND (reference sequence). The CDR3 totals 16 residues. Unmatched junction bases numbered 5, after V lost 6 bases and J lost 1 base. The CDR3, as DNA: TGTGCCAGTAGCCCGGGACTAGCGGGGGATTCCTACGAGCAGTACTTC. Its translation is CASSPGLAGDSYEQYF.

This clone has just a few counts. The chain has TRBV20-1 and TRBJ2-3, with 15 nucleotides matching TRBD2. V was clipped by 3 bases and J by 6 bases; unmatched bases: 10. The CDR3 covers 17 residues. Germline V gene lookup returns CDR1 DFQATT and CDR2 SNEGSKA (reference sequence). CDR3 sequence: CSASSWGLAGGYDTQYF. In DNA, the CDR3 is TGCAGTGCTAGTTCCTGGGGACTAGCGGGGGGTTATGATACGCAGTATTTT.

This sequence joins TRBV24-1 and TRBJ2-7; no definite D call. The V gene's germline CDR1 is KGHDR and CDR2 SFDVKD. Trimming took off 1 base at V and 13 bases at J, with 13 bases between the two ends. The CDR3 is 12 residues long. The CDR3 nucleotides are TGTGCCACCAGTGATTTTGGGTCCGGCGTATACTTC. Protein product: CATSDFGSGVYF.

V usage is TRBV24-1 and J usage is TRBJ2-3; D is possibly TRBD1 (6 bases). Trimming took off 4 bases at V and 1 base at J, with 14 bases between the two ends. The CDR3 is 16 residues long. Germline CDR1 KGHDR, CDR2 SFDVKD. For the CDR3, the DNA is TGTGCCACCAGTGAACCATCCAGGGGCGGCACAGATACGCAGTATTTT. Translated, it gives CATSEPSRGGTDTQYF.

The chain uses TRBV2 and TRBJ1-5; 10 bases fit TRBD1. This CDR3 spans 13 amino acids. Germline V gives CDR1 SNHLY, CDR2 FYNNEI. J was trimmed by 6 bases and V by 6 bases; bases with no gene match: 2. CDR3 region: CASRGQGGQPQHF. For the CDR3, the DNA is TGTGCCAGCAGAGGACAGGGGGGTCAGCCCCAGCATTTT.

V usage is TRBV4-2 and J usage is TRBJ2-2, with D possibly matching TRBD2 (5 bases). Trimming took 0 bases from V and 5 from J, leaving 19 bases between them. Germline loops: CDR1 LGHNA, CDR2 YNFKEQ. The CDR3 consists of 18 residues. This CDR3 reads CASSQDRPRARGTGELFF. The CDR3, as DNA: TGTGCCAGCAGCCAAGATCGTCCGAGGGCTAGAGGAACCGGGGAGCTGTTTTTT.